The subject of this entry is one T cell receptor (beta chain). Antigen specificity is unknown. This sample also contains other DNA sequences that code for the same CDR3. Produced via immunoSEQ multiplex PCR; TCRdb's table is partial and in-frame only. Of roughly 270,000 clones listed, over 75% were seen once; the top ten hold around 3%. Treatment in this sample: around 19 received Ad26.COV2.S at low or high dose, single or two shots; about 5 received placebo; per-sample allocation not given. It was on day 63 after the first vaccine or placebo injection that samples were taken. Built on an Ad26 vector, the vaccine expressed Wuhan-strain SARS-CoV-2 spike. Trimming left V 4 bases short and J 4 bases short, with 8 bases between. This CDR3 contains 12 residues. Germline loops: CDR1 SGHRS, CDR2 YFSETQ. This entry belongs to a study of Ad26.COV2.S vaccination and SARS-CoV-2 variants. Study summary: Administration of Ad26.COV2.S was intramuscular, either once or twice 56 days apart.

General observations from the study: Measurement of non-spike TCR breadth gave similar results in vaccine and placebo recipients.

The source was peripheral blood, collected in a trial of Ad26.COV2.S vaccine versus placebo. The receptor was derived from a person aged 18-65 years who received the Ad26.COV2.S COVID-19 vaccine or a placebo. The V gene is TRBV5-1, the J gene TRBJ2-5; D uncertain. This chain's CDR3 is CASSLAGETQYF. In DNA form, the CDR3 reads TGCGCCAGCAGCCTCGCTGGAGAGACCCAGTACTTC. Full variable domain (remainder filled in from reference TRBV5-1 and TRBJ2-5): KAGVTQTPRYLIKTRGQQVTLSCSPISGHRSVSWYQQTPGQGLQFLFEYFSETQRNKGNFPGRFSGRQFSNSRSEMNVSTLELGDSALYLCASSLAGETQYFGPGTRLLVL.